The source of this T cell receptor beta chain is a study of T-cell reconstitution after alpha-beta-depleted transplantation in children. Molecular barcoding with unique molecular identifiers was used for the TCRbeta library. TCRdb ran MiXCR on the PCR reads and lists one entry per CDR3 protein. The sample shows some 590,000 distinct CDR3 sequences, under 12% of them seen only once. V gave up 1 base and J gave up 0 bases, with 10 bases separating them. The CDR3 length is 17 residues. The rearrangement links TRBV12-3 or TRBV12-4 to TRBJ2-6; D gene uncertain. The TCR originated in a human donor who donated a stem cell graft to a child with acute myeloid leukemia. The source was PBMCs from the stem cell graft donor, collected from the stem cell graft. As DNA, the CDR3 is TGTGCCAGCAGTTTAGGTGCCGGCCGCTCTGGGGCCAACGTCCTGACTTTC. This gives the protein CASSLGAGRSGANVLTF.